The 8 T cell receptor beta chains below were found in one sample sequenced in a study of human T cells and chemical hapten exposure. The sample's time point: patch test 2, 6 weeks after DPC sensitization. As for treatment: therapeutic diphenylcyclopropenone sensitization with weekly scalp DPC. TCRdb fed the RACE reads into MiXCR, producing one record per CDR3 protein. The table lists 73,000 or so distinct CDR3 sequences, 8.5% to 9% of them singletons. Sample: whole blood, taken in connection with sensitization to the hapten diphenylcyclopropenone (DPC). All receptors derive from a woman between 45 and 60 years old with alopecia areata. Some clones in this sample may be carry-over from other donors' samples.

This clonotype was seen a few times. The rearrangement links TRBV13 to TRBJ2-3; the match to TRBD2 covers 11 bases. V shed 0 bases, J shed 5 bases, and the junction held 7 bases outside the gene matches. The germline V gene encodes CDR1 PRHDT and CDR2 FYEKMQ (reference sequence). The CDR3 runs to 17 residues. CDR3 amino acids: CASSLGIAGGPVDTQYF. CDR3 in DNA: TGTGCCAGCAGCTTAGGAATAGCGGGAGGGCCGGTAGATACGCAGTATTTT.

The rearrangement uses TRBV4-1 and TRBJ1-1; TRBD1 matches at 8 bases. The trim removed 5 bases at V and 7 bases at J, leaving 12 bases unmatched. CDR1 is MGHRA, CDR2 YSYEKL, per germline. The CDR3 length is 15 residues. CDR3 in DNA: TGCGCCAGCAGCTTCAGACTGGCAGGGGGCGATGAAGCTTTCTTT. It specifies CASSFRLAGGDEAFF.

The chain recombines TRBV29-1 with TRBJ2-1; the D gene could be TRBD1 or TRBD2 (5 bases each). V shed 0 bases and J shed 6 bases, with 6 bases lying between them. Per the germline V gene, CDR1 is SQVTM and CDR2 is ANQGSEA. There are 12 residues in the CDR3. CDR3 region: CSVEEGVNEQFF. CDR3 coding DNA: TGCAGCGTTGAAGAGGGGGTCAATGAGCAGTTCTTC.

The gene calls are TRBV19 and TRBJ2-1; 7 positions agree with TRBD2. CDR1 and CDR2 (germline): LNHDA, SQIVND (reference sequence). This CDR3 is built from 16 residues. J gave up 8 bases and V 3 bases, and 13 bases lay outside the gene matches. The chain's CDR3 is CASSMSSGRARHEQFF. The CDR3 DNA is TGTGCCAGTAGTATGTCTTCAGGGAGGGCCCGGCATGAGCAGTTCTTC. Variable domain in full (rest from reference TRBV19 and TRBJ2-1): DGGITQSPKYLFRKEGQNVTLSCEQNLNHDAMYWYRQDPGQGLRLIYYSQIVNDFQKGDIAEGYSVSREKKESFPLTVTSAQKNPTAFYLCASSMSSGRARHEQFFGPGTRLTVL.

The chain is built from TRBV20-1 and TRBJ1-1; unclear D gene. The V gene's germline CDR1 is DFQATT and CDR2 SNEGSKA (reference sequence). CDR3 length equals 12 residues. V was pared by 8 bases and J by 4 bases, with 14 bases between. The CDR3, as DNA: TGCAGTCTCCCCTCGAGCAGCACTGAAGCTTTCTTT. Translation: CSLPSSSTEAFF.

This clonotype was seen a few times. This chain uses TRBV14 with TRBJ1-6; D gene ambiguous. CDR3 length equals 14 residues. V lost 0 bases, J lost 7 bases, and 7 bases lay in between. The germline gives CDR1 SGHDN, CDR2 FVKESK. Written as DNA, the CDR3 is TGTGCCAGCAGCCAAGAGGCCTGGAATTCACCCCTCCACTTT. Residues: CASSQEAWNSPLHF.

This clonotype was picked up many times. The CDR3 sequence: CATSDTNEQYF. The CDR3 DNA reads as TGTGCCACCTCCGATACGAACGAGCAGTACTTC. The chain employs TRBV19 and TRBJ2-7; no firm D call. Germline V gene sequence: CDR1 LNHDA, CDR2 SQIVND (reference sequence). CDR3 size: 11 residues. The germline V and J ends were trimmed by 10 bases and 5 bases, with 12 bases remaining between them.

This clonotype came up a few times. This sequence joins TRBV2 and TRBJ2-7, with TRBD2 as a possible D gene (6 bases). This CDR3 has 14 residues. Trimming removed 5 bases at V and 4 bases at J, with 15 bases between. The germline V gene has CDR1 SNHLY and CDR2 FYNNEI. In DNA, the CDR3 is TGTGCCAGCAGTCTTTTACTAGCCCAGTACGAGCAGTACTTC. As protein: CASSLLLAQYEQYF.